This T cell receptor beta chain is from a study of T cells in Graves' hyperthyroidism and ophthalmopathy. This clonotype was recorded a few times. Amplified TCR beta CDR3 regions came from RNA transcripts. A set of HTBI primers served as the primers for a first-round RT-PCR of the TCR CDR3. TCRdb processed the multiplex PCR reads anew with MiXCR; each CDR3 protein has one entry. The repertoire includes some 650,000 distinct CDR3 sequences, 15% to 20% of them detected once, and roughly 3.3% sits in the top ten. The receptor comes from a woman aged 35 to 49 with Graves' ophthalmopathy. Input material: blood.

The CDR3 DNA follows: TGCGCCAGCAGCCAACTCCTCCGGCGGTACAATGAGCAGTTCTTC. Translating gives CASSQLLRRYNEQFF. This chain connects TRBV4-1 to TRBJ2-1; D gene unclear. This CDR3 comprises 15 residues. V dropped 2 bases and J dropped 4 bases, with 12 bases sitting between them. Germline values: CDR1 MGHRA, CDR2 YSYEKL.